The entry below gives a single T cell receptor (beta chain) sequence along with its context. As yet, its antigen is unknown. These data come from a study of post-analysis software for immune sequencing data. At the level of the study: There were relapsing-remitting, secondary progressive and progressive-relapsing multiple sclerosis among the disease courses included. Study-wide results and limits: Those with multiple sclerosis, the patient group, showed significantly lower normalized Chao1 diversity than controls. Analysis by F measure revealed that same-batch samples clustered strongly together.

Prepared TCR beta cDNA libraries contained unique molecular identifiers. cDNA molecules numbering 400,000 to 550,000 came from roughly 1 to 10 million T cells. TCRdb ran MiXCR on the PCR reads and lists one entry per CDR3 protein. The table shows around 710,000 distinct CDR3 sequences, with just over 45% occurring only once. This clonotype originated in a girl aged 10 to 17 with multiple sclerosis. The source material was blood.

The CDR3 bases are TGTGCCATCACCGGACAGGTGGCTACTAACTATGGCTACACCTTC. Translating gives CAITGQVATNYGYTF. The chain carries TRBV10-3 and TRBJ1-2, with 7 positions matching TRBD1. Germline CDR1 is ENHRY and CDR2 is SYGVKD. CDR3 length: 15 amino acids. Trimming removed 7 bases from V and 0 bases from J; junction bases left unmatched: 8.